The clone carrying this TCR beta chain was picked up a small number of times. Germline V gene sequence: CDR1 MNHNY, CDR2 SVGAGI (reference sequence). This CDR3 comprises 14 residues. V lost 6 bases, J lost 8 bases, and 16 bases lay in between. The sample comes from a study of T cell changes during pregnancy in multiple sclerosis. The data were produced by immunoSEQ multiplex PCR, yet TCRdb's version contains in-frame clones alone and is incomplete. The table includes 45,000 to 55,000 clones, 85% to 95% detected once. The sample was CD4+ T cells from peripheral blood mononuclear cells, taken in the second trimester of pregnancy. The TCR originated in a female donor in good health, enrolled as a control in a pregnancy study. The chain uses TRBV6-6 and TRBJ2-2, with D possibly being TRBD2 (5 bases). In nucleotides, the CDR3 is TGTGCCAGCAGCAAAGGTCTCGGGAAGGGGGAGCTGTTTTTT. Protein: CASSKGLGKGELFF.